The 22 T cell receptor beta chains below were found in one sample sequenced in a study of T cells in Graves' hyperthyroidism and ophthalmopathy. RNA transcripts were the template for amplifying TCR beta CDR3 regions. HTBI primers were used for first-round RT-PCR of the TCR CDR3. TCRdb itself ran the multiplex PCR reads through MiXCR, one entry per CDR3 protein. The repertoire holds some 500,000 distinct CDR3 sequences, approximately 15% seen once, with around a sixth in the top ten. Specimen: blood. The origin of the receptors is a woman younger than 30 with Graves' hyperthyroidism.

This clonotype was detected ten times or more. The genes are TRBV24-1 and TRBJ2-2, with 8 bases lining up with TRBD1. Germline CDR1 is KGHDR and CDR2 is SFDVKD. This CDR3 has 17 amino acids. V lost 9 bases and J lost 0; bases outside the gene matches: 11. This CDR3 reads CATATAGGGSNTGELFF. The CDR3 DNA reads as TGTGCCACCGCTACCGCAGGGGGCGGTTCGAACACCGGGGAGCTGTTTTTT.

This clonotype was recorded many times. The chain couples TRBV4-1 to TRBJ2-5; 9 bases match TRBD1. V lost 4 bases to trimming and J lost 5 bases; unmatched junction nucleotides: 5. This CDR3 region has 14 residues. The germline CDR1 and CDR2 sequences are MGHRA and YSYEKL. Here the CDR3 DNA reads TGCGCCAGCAGCCTCCGGGACAGGGCGGAGACCCAGTACTTC. It is translated as CASSLRDRAETQYF.

This clonotype was picked up a small number of times. The chain has TRBV12-3 or TRBV12-4 and TRBJ1-2; D is undetermined. The CDR3 runs to 17 residues. The ends were cut back, 7 bases at V and 0 bases at J, with 21 bases in the middle. This CDR3 is CASTTPRFVHTNYGYTF. The CDR3 coding sequence is TGTGCCAGCACCACCCCGAGGTTCGTCCATACTAACTATGGCTACACCTTC.

This clonotype was recorded many times. V gene TRBV11-3 combines with J gene TRBJ2-7; no clear D. Germline CDR1 reads SGHNT; CDR2 reads YENEEA. V was trimmed by 3 bases and J by 2 bases, leaving 11 bases between them. CDR3 length: 14 residues. The CDR3 DNA reads as TGTGCCAGCAGCTTGGGCGCGGCAACCTACGAGCAGTACTTC. It is translated as CASSLGAATYEQYF.

The V call is TRBV20-1, the J call TRBJ2-5; D is unclear. Germline CDR1 reads DFQATT; CDR2 reads SNEGSKA (reference sequence). V gave up 2 bases and J gave up 0 bases, with 10 bases separating them. This CDR3 is 14 amino acids long. The CDR3 region is CSARPPGHQETQYF. The DNA for the CDR3 is TGCAGTGCTAGACCCCCCGGACACCAAGAGACCCAGTACTTC.

This clonotype was seen ten or more times. The gene calls are TRBV10-3 and TRBJ1-1; TRBD1 is a possible D gene (6 bases). The germline V and J ends were trimmed by 7 bases and 8 bases, with 14 bases remaining between them. This CDR3 spans 12 amino acids. CDR1 and CDR2 from the germline V gene are ENHRY and SYGVKD. CDR3 loop: CAIKSRTAEAFF. The DNA of the CDR3 is TGTGCCATCAAATCGCGGACAGCCGAAGCTTTCTTT.

This clonotype has at least ten counts. The CDR3: CASSFWSDTDTQYF. The CDR3 bases are TGTGCCAGCAGCTTTTGGTCCGACACAGATACGCAGTATTTT. The chain carries TRBV7-9 and TRBJ2-3; the D is unclear. V lost 3 bases and J 2 bases, leaving 9 bases between the germline ends. CDR1 and CDR2 from the germline V gene are SEHNR and FQNEAQ (reference sequence). This CDR3 has 14 residues.

This clonotype was seen more than once but under ten times. The chain has TRBV9 and TRBJ2-1; 11 bases agree with TRBD2. The CDR3 runs 15 residues. CDR1 SGDLS and CDR2 YYNGEE come from the germline V gene. V shed 3 bases and J 4 bases; nucleotides not matched to a gene: 3. For the CDR3, the DNA is TGTGCCAGCAGCGAAAGACTAGCGGGATACAATGAGCAGTTCTTC. Translation: CASSERLAGYNEQFF.

This chain links TRBV13 with TRBJ2-1, with a possible D match to TRBD2 (6 bases). V was pared by 5 bases and J by 6 bases, with 17 bases between. Germline CDR1 and CDR2: PRHDT and FYEKMQ (reference sequence). The CDR3 extends over 15 amino acids. For the CDR3, the DNA is TGTGCCAGCAGCCCCAAGCGGGCCCCCAGCAATGAGCAGTTCTTC. This translates into CASSPKRAPSNEQFF. The full variable domain, its missing parts supplied by reference TRBV13 and TRBJ2-1, is AAGVIQSPRHLIKEKRETATLKCYPIPRHDTVYWYQQGPGQDPQFLISFYEKMQSDKGSIPDRFSAQQFSDYHSELNMSSLELGDSALYFCASSPKRAPSNEQFFGPGTRLTVL.

V usage is TRBV7-8 and J usage is TRBJ1-1, with no clear D. The CDR3 covers 14 residues. V lost 0 bases to trimming and J lost 8 bases, with 13 bases between them. CDR1 and CDR2 (germline): SGHVS, FQNEAQ. The CDR3 region is CASSLASNRREAFF. The CDR3 nucleotides read TGTGCCAGCAGCTTAGCCTCGAACAGAAGAGAAGCTTTCTTT.

This clonotype has just a few counts. The J gene is TRBJ2-7, the V gene TRBV9; 7 nucleotides line up with TRBD2. The CDR3 covers 13 residues. Losses at the gene ends were 4 bases for V and 6 bases for J; bases not matched to a gene: 7. CDR1 is SGDLS and CDR2 is YYNGEE in the germline V gene. The CDR3 loop is CASSPNAGVEQYF. CDR3 sequence (DNA): TGTGCCAGCAGCCCGAATGCGGGGGTCGAGCAGTACTTC.

Ten or more counts support this clonotype. V gene TRBV12-3 or TRBV12-4 combines with J gene TRBJ2-7; D ambiguous. Trimming pared 6 bases from V and 3 bases from J, leaving 6 bases between. The CDR3 runs to 11 residues. The CDR3 DNA follows: TGTGCCAGCAGCAATGGCTACGAGCAGTACGTC. It codes for CASSNGYEQYV.

This clonotype occurred many times. The chain couples TRBV2 to TRBJ2-2, with 14 bases identical to TRBD2. Trimming at V came to 10 bases and at J to 0 bases, leaving 4 bases not matched to a gene. The CDR3 sequence is 16 residues long. The germline CDR1 and CDR2 sequences are SNHLY and FYNNEI. The CDR3 spells CATGTSGRANTGELFF. DNA of the CDR3: TGTGCCACCGGGACTAGCGGGAGAGCGAACACCGGGGAGCTGTTTTTT.

This clonotype was seen repeatedly, ten times or more. The V and J genes are TRBV7-7 and TRBJ2-5, with D unresolved. Trimming took off 2 bases at V and 0 bases at J, with 10 bases between the two ends. Germline loops: CDR1 SSHAT, CDR2 FNYEAQ (reference sequence). This CDR3 region has 15 residues. The CDR3 DNA reads as TGTGCCAGCAGCTTAATTGGTCAGAACCAAGAGACCCAGTACTTC. Translation gives CASSLIGQNQETQYF.

This clonotype was seen many times. The rearrangement links TRBV5-1 to TRBJ2-7; 13 nucleotides match TRBD2. V lost 5 bases and J lost 6; bases outside the gene matches: 8. Looked up from germline, CDR1 is SGHRS and CDR2 is YFSETQ. This CDR3 has 15 residues. The CDR3 sequence is CASSPGLAGDPEQYV. The DNA for the CDR3 is TGCGCCAGCAGTCCCGGACTAGCGGGAGACCCCGAGCAGTACGTC.

This clonotype was picked up a small number of times. The rearrangement joins TRBV10-3 to TRBJ2-3; 7 nucleotides agree with TRBD2. Germline CDR1 ENHRY, CDR2 SYGVKD. The CDR3 is 16 amino acids. J gave up 2 bases and V 4 bases, and 9 bases lay outside the gene matches. In DNA, the CDR3 is TGTGCCATCAGTGGGGCTAGCGGCCGTTCCACAGATACGCAGTATTTT. Amino acid sequence: CAISGASGRSTDTQYF.

The rearrangement joins TRBV6-2 or TRBV6-3 to TRBJ2-3, with TRBD1 matching 8 bases. The CDR3 has 15 amino acids. Germline loops: CDR1 MNHEY, CDR2 SVGEGT. The V gene end was trimmed by 8 bases and the J gene end by 2 bases; junction bases not matched to a gene: 9. DNA of the CDR3: TGTGCCAGCGATCCGGGGACAGGCTACACAGATACGCAGTATTTT. Translation gives CASDPGTGYTDTQYF.

Ten or more counts support this clonotype. The J gene is TRBJ1-5, the V gene TRBV18, with 10 bases lining up with TRBD1. Losses at the gene ends were 3 bases for V and 3 bases for J; bases not matched to a gene: 5. Germline assignment: CDR1 KGHSH and CDR2 LQKENI. The CDR3 length is 16 residues. The CDR3, as DNA: TGTGCCAGCTCACCGGGACAGGGGAGCCCCAATCAGCCCCAGCATTTT. Residues: CASSPGQGSPNQPQHF. The full variable domain, rest sourced from reference TRBV18 and TRBJ1-5, is NAGVMQNPRHLVRRRGQEARLRCSPMKGHSHVYWYRQLPEEGLKFMVYLQKENIIDESGMPKERFSAEFPKEGPSILRIQQVVRGDSAAYFCASSPGQGSPNQPQHFGDGTRLSIL.

This clonotype has a count of ten or more. The chain carries TRBV3-1 and TRBJ1-5; unclear D gene. The CDR3 runs 14 residues. The germline V gene has CDR1 LGHDT and CDR2 YNNKEL (reference sequence). The ends were cut back, 0 bases at V and 7 bases at J, with 10 bases in the middle. The CDR3 region is CASSQDSAGQPQHF. The CDR3 nucleotides are TGTGCCAGCAGCCAAGATAGCGCGGGGCAGCCCCAGCATTTT.

V usage is TRBV5-1 and J usage is TRBJ1-2, with a tentative D call TRBD1 (5 bases). The germline V gene encodes CDR1 SGHRS and CDR2 YFSETQ. CDR3 size: 13 residues. Trimming removed 4 bases from V and 5 bases from J, with 12 bases in between. CDR3 sequence: CASSPRGDYGYTF. In nucleotides, the CDR3 is TGCGCCAGCAGCCCCCGGGGGGATTATGGCTACACCTTC.

V gene TRBV5-1 combines with J gene TRBJ2-7, with TRBD2 matching 11 bases. There are 15 residues in the CDR3. Germline V CDR1 and CDR2: SGHRS, YFSETQ. The CDR3 nucleotides read TGCGCCAGCAGCGCTTCGACTAGCGGGGACATACGAGCAGTCGTC. It codes for CASSASTSGDIRAVV.

This clonotype was seen many times. The J gene is TRBJ2-5, the V gene TRBV11-3; D remains unclear. Per the germline V gene, CDR1 is SGHNT and CDR2 is YENEEA. This CDR3 is built from 19 residues. Between the trimmed V and J ends, which lost 1 base and 2 bases, there was a span of 23 bases. CDR3 nucleotide sequence: TGTGCCAGCAGCTTAGTATCTGGACGCCGGTCGTTATTTCAAGAGACCCAGTACTTC. Translating it yields CASSLVSGRRSLFQETQYF.